Here is one T cell receptor (beta chain) with its context. This clonotype was counted many times. Its antigen target is currently unknown. No base quality information exists; no much larger clone differs at one position. This sample was included in a study of Graves' ophthalmopathy and Graves' hyperthyroidism (dated by TCRdb to 2016 to 2018). Concerning the study at large: Peripheral blood was collected before any treatment was given, at the time of initial diagnosis. TCR beta repertoire signatures were used to distinguish Graves' ophthalmopathy from Graves' hyperthyroidism and to predict progression to ophthalmopathy. In total, over 130 blood samples were TCR-sequenced: some 43 ophthalmopathy, under 85 hyperthyroidism and some 17 hyperthyroidism-to-ophthalmopathy patients. To explore V-J signatures that separate ophthalmopathy from hyperthyroidism, a discovery set of about 98 patients was enrolled, consisting of 40 to 45 with ophthalmopathy and fewer than 60 with stable hyperthyroidism. An independent validation cohort was composed of approximately 19 hyperthyroidism patients and 17 patients who later progressed from hyperthyroidism to ophthalmopathy. In about six hyperthyroidism patients, the T-cell repertoire of thyroid tissue was compared with the T-cell repertoire of blood. Once sampling was done, hyperthyroidism patients were given methimazole at a starting dose of 30 mg daily, while ophthalmopathy patients were given high-dose intravenous methylprednisolone. For training and testing, the approximately 97 patients in the discovery cohort were randomly divided in a 7:3 ratio.

Ophthalmopathy patients were characterized by moderately to severely active disease, a Clinical Activity Score of at least 3, a NOSPECS grade of at least 4, and a disease duration under 3 months. Patients with other autoimmune diseases, uncontrolled infections, pregnancy or lactation were excluded. Diagnosis was based on clinical symptoms, serum thyroxine, TRAb, thyroid ultrasound and orbital computed tomography. PBMCs were isolated from approximately 10 ml of fresh peripheral blood by Ficoll-Paque density gradient centrifugation. Total RNA was extracted using Trizol reagent, and RNA quality was checked on an Agilent 2100 Bioanalyzer. What the authors observed across the whole study: In cross-validation, the 13-signature model distinguished ophthalmopathy from stable hyperthyroidism with almost 90% sensitivity and about 84% specificity, and in the test set the corresponding values were about 80% and 75%. Among expanded thyroid clonotypes with frequency above 0.001, most also showed up in blood, which suggests that blood repertoires may reflect the thyroid immune response. No statistical method was used to set the sample size in advance, and the investigators knew which group each participant was assigned to. In validation, the model predicted ophthalmopathy progression with about 71% sensitivity and 72% to 80% specificity; approximately 12 predicted patients were CT-confirmed with GO in a median of approximately six months.

For repertoire sequencing, the TCR beta CDR3 regions were amplified from RNA transcripts. HTBI primers and the Qiagen OneStep RT-PCR kit were used in a first-round RT-PCR, which was followed by a second-round multiplex PCR, size selection and purification. Libraries were sequenced on an Illumina HiSeq2000 using paired-end 100 bp reads. In the source study's methods: SOAPnuke was used to process the reads, throwing out any read that had adapters, had uncalled bases, had a mean Phred below 15, or lacked an exact constant-primer or identifier match. COPE v1.2.5 was used to merge the high-quality paired reads. Clonotypes were defined as unique nucleotide sequences and were aligned to IMGT TRB V, D and J references using MiTCR v1.1. The analysis was limited to V-J combinations with a frequency above 0.0001, which together covered approximately 99% of the repertoires. A TCR clonal expansion and chaos score per V-J combination was defined as the ratio of F50 clonal expansion to chaos observed in the TCRdist matrix. Welch's t-statistics and random forest were used to reduce features to 10 to 15 V-J combinations, which were fed into a naive Bayes classifier. Thyroid-blood repertoire similarity was quantified with the Morisita-Horn index. TCRdb trimmed public reads at Q25 via fastp, called clones via MiXCR and kept in-frame beta chains. Identical CDR3 protein sequences are pooled into one entry, listed with their most common genes and DNA. TCRdb, not the authors, supplied the V and J calls. The table for this sample lists around 400,000 distinct CDR3 sequences; around 17% of them were counted only once. About 1.6% of the sample belongs to the ten largest clones.

The germline V gene yields SGHTA for CDR1 and FQGNSA for CDR2. V sheds 5 bases and J sheds 3 bases, leaving 17 bases between their ends. CDR3 length: 15 amino acids, cysteine to phenylalanine. This entry keeps only the CDR3 DNA: 45 bases, framed from base 1. Material for sequencing was peripheral blood. The source of this sequence is a woman younger than 35 with Graves' ophthalmopathy. Donor details come from another sample of the same person, matched by shared clones. The sequence links TRBV7-2 to TRBJ2-7; no D gene can be assigned with confidence. The CDR3 protein sequence reads: CASSPATKGFYEQYF. The nucleotide sequence reads TGTGCCAGCAGCCCGGCAACAAAAGGGTTCTACGAGCAGTACTTC.